The TCR beta chain under discussion was sequenced for a study of beta chain features in type 1 diabetes (dated by TCRdb to between 2018 and 2020). In the study overall: Mean age, gender distribution, total cell number and subset yield did not differ between patients and healthy donors. A total of about 100,000,000 sorted cells were examined across all samples, and RNA yield correlated strongly with the number of cells per subset. The study compared the TCRB repertoires of sorted circulating CD4+ T cell subsets in recently diagnosed type 1 diabetes patients with those in matched healthy donors. Regulatory and stem cell-like memory subsets were obtained from only 8 patients and roughly 8 healthy donors, while naive and central memory subsets were obtained from all 28 donors. Study-level results and caveats: Fewer insertions and more nucleotide deletions at VDJ recombination sites were observed in patients with type 1 diabetes, implying thymic rearrangement abnormalities. Naive, central memory and regulatory TCRB repertoires appeared to be more alike among patients than among healthy donors. Because cDNA was sequenced instead of genomic DNA, highly expressing activated cells could be over-represented, though the groups showed no difference in activation or CD3 levels. Because small numbers of individuals were included in the HLA sub-analyses, any influence of HLA type on TCRB rearrangement was left unresolved. PCR may preferentially amplify shorter templates, but because patient and control samples were amplified and corrected together, any resulting skew would affect both groups equally. In all four CD4+ subsets, TCRB CDR3 length was moderately but significantly shorter in type 1 diabetes patients.

Each donor gave one peripheral blood draw, approximately 120 mL on average, collected into heparinised tubes. Using a panel that included CD45RO, CCR7, CD25, CD127, CD95 and CD27, naive, central memory, regulatory and stem cell-like memory CD4+ T cells were sorted on a BD FACSAria II. All sorted populations exceeded 95% purity. PBMCs were isolated right away by Lymphoprep density gradient centrifugation and were stained directly, without culture. To minimize batch effects, samples were stained and sorted in pairs, one healthy donor with one patient per experiment. CDR1 is given as MGHDK and CDR2 as SYGVNS, both from the germline V gene. The CDR3 measures 13 amino acids from cysteine to phenylalanine. Only the CDR3 part of the read is kept: 39 bases, read in frame from the first base. V is cut by 4 bases and J by 7 bases, and the space between the germline ends is 8 bases. Regarding this clone: Its antigen remains undetermined. There are no base qualities to consult, and no much larger clone falls within one base.

The entire isolated RNA was reverse transcribed using the High Capacity cDNA Reverse Transcription Kit, and thus expressed TCRB transcripts were sequenced. Deep immunoSEQ sequencing was performed on naive, central memory and regulatory T cell samples, with an average of roughly 3.3 million total reads per sample. Sorted cells were lysed in RLT buffer, and RNA was extracted using DNase-treated RNeasy Micro or Mini kits according to cell number. Each cell subset was processed on its own to prevent cross-contamination, while patient and healthy donor samples were processed together. The immunoSEQ multiplex PCR was used to amplify TCRB sequences from cDNA, generating 87-bp fragments that spanned the CDR3 region. Amplicons were sequenced on the Illumina HiSeq platform. Per the source publication's procedure: PCR bias was computationally corrected using synthetic template baselines, reads within Hamming distance 2 were collapsed, and singletons that could not be merged were discarded. By aligning reads against IMGT, V, D and J genes, CDR3 length, and insertions or deletions at six rearrangement sites were assigned. Within each subset, clonotype counts were normalized to sorted cell number, after which true diversity and Gini coefficients were computed with the tcR R package. The overlap coefficient, calculated on TCRB nucleotide sequences, was used to quantify repertoire sharing. Out-of-frame TCRB sequences from naive cells were analyzed to stand in for the pre-selection repertoire. Here the immuneACCESS table is served through TCRdb, limited to in-frame sequences with V and J called. Missing clones are a known gap in these copies; in checked studies unresolved V genes cover under half, and the rest lacks a known reason. V, J and clone size reflect that table, while D and trimming were determined from the DNA. The sample has roughly 700,000 clones on record, 13% of them singletons. The top ten clonotypes cover approximately 0.022% of the sample.

This TCR derives from a man younger than 30 with type 1 diabetes. Sequencing input: naive CD4+ T cells from blood. The intended sense of this specimen's cell subset or site label: true naive CD4+ T cells. This chain is built from TRBV25-1 and TRBJ1-6; the D gene assignment is ambiguous. CDR3 protein: CASSVGRNSPLHF. The DNA sequence is as follows: TGTGCCAGCAGTGTAGGGAGAAATTCACCCCTCCACTTT. Reference TRBV25-1 and TRBJ1-6 proteins supply the regions before and after the CDR3; the full variable domain is: EADIYQTPRYLVIGTGKKITLECSQTMGHDKMYWYQQDPGMELHLIHYSYGVNSTEKGDLSSESTVSRIRTEHFPLTLESARPSHTSQYLCASSVGRNSPLHFGNGTRLTVT.